A single sample is the source of the 30 T cell receptor beta chains below, sequenced in a study of blood T cells in healthy people across ages. Through a sample-barcoded 5' primer and a J-beta primer mix, a second PCR was run for 7 to 11 cycles. TCRdb re-called the 5' RACE reads through MiXCR, storing one row per CDR3 protein. The sample has 550,000 to 650,000 distinct CDR3 sequences; approximately 26% are singletons. These same records also appear under a second study, on T cells of mothers and their children.

The sequenced sample was blood. These receptors were obtained from a boy under 10 years old in good health.

To note about this clonotype: This sequence may be a read error, since a much larger clone differs from it by one base. The chain joins TRBV7-8 to TRBJ2-7; D not resolved. Trimming removed 1 base from V and 5 bases from J, with 3 bases in between. Looked up from germline, CDR1 is SGHVS and CDR2 is FQNEAQ. The CDR3 is 11 amino acids. This chain's CDR3 is CASSLEDEQYF. DNA for the CDR3: TGTGCCAGCAGCTTAGAAGACGAGCAGTACTTC. Based on the CDR3 plus reference TRBV7-8 and TRBJ2-7, the full variable domain is GAGVSQSPRYKVAKRGQDVALRCDPISGHVSLFWYQQALGQGPEFLTYFQNEAQLDKSGLPSDRFFAERPEGSVSTLKIQRTQQEDSAVYLCASSLEDEQYFGPGTRLTVT.

V is TRBV6-1 and J is TRBJ1-4, with unresolved D. The V gene lost 11 bases and the J gene lost 6 bases, with 16 bases spanning the gap. Germline-derived CDR1 and CDR2 are MNHNS and SASEGT. CDR3 length equals 13 residues. The CDR3 DNA reads TGTGCCTCATCAGTGACAAGGGATGAAAAACTGTTTTTT. Its translation is CASSVTRDEKLFF.

This clonotype occurred a few times. This sequence joins TRBV3-1 and TRBJ2-2; 13 nucleotides line up with TRBD2. Germline CDR1 reads LGHDT; CDR2 reads YNNKEL (reference sequence). V was pared by 4 bases and J by 1 base, with 3 bases of the junction left unmatched. The CDR3 sequence is 17 residues long. CDR3 DNA sequence: TGTGCCAGCAGCCTTGGACTAGCGGGAGTGAACACCGGGGAGCTGTTTTTT. It codes for CASSLGLAGVNTGELFF.

This clonotype turned up a few times. The chain has TRBV20-1 and TRBJ2-1; no reliable D call. From germline, CDR1 is DFQATT and CDR2 SNEGSKA (reference sequence). Trimming cost V 1 base and J 0 bases, with 10 bases left between them. CDR3 length equals 15 residues. CDR3: CSARAGPSSYNEQFF. The CDR3 DNA is TGCAGTGCTAGAGCAGGCCCGAGCTCCTACAATGAGCAGTTCTTC.

The chain couples TRBV29-1 to TRBJ2-3; D uncertain. V lost 3 bases to trimming and J lost 5 bases, with 9 bases between them. Germline V gives CDR1 SQVTM, CDR2 ANQGSEA. There are 12 residues in the CDR3. The CDR3 sequence: CSVDTTGDTQYF. The CDR3 coding sequence is TGCAGCGTTGATACGACCGGAGATACGCAGTATTTT.

The chain carries TRBV20-1 and TRBJ2-4; D remains unclear. Trimming cost V 5 bases and J 0 bases, with 11 bases left between them. The V gene's germline CDR1 is DFQATT and CDR2 SNEGSKA (reference sequence). The CDR3 is 14 residues long. Here the CDR3 DNA reads TGCAGTGCTTCCAGCAACCTAGCCAAAAACATTCAGTACTTC. Protein sequence: CSASSNLAKNIQYF.

This clonotype was picked up many times. This chain connects TRBV7-2 to TRBJ2-1; possibly TRBD1 or TRBD2 for D (5 bases each). Trimming stripped 5 bases from V and 6 bases from J, with 17 bases between. This CDR3 is 15 amino acids long. The germline V gene has CDR1 SGHTA and CDR2 FQGNSA. CDR3 in DNA: TGTGCCAGCAGCGCCGGGACCGACCTAGTCAATGAGCAGTTCTTC. Translation gives CASSAGTDLVNEQFF.

In this sample, this clonotype turned up once. A junction boundary mismatches the germline segment, possibly from a read error. The genes are TRBV12-3 or TRBV12-4 and TRBJ2-3, with D perhaps matching TRBD2 (5 bases). CDR3 size: 15 residues. DNA for the CDR3: TGTGCCAGAGCCCTCAGCGGAGTAAGCACAGATGCGCAGTATTTT. Translated: CARALSGVSTDAQYF.

The chain has TRBV5-1 and TRBJ1-2; perhaps TRBD1 as D (5 bases). This CDR3 region has 13 residues. Germline lookup yields CDR1 SGHRS and CDR2 YFSETQ. The V end lost 3 bases, the J end lost 4 bases, and 10 bases lay between the germline ends. The chain's CDR3 is CASSYGTGYGYTF. CDR3 coding DNA: TGCGCCAGCAGCTATGGAACAGGCTATGGCTACACCTTC.

This clonotype was observed a single time. CDR3 sequence reads: CATRTGYEQYF. CDR3 coding DNA: TGTGCCACCAGGACAGGGTACGAGCAGTACTTC. This chain joins TRBV6-1 and TRBJ2-7; 8 bases are shared with TRBD1. With V trimmed by 10 bases and J by 4 bases, 3 bases remained unmatched. Germline V gives CDR1 MNHNS, CDR2 SASEGT. The CDR3 spans 11 residues.

In its sample, this clonotype was seen a few times. The chain links TRBV25-1 to TRBJ2-5, with D possibly being TRBD1 (6 bases). V was cut by 5 bases and J by 4 bases, with 14 bases left in between. Germline CDR1 MGHDK, CDR2 SYGVNS. This CDR3 spans 14 amino acids. CDR3 coding DNA: TGTGCCAGCAGTAATCAACAGGGTTTAGAGACCCAGTACTTC. Translated: CASSNQQGLETQYF.

The chain employs TRBV5-1 and TRBJ1-4, with TRBD1 matching over 9 bases. The CDR3 has 16 amino acids. With V trimmed by 2 bases and J by 4 bases, 6 bases remained unmatched. Per germline, CDR1 SGHRS and CDR2 YFSETQ. Written as DNA, the CDR3 is TGCGCCAGCAGCTTAGGACAGGGGCGGGATAATGAAAAACTGTTTTTT. Residues: CASSLGQGRDNEKLFF.

This clonotype came up a few times. The rearrangement joins TRBV12-3 or TRBV12-4 to TRBJ1-1, with 7 bases lining up with TRBD1. This CDR3 has 16 residues. Losses at the gene ends were 5 bases for V and 3 bases for J; bases not matched to a gene: 12. CDR3 in DNA: TGTGCCAGCAGTCCTAGACAGGGAGAGTCGGACACTGAAGCTTTCTTT. This translates into CASSPRQGESDTEAFF.

This clonotype turned up a few times. This rearrangement joins TRBV20-1 to TRBJ1-6, with TRBD1 as a possible D gene (5 bases). Per the germline V gene, CDR1 is DFQATT and CDR2 is SNEGSKA (reference sequence). The V end lost 3 bases, the J end lost 0 bases, and 12 bases lay between the germline ends. The CDR3 covers 16 residues. CDR3 coding DNA: TGCAGTGCTAGTGAGGCAGGGAGCTCCTATAATTCACCCCTCCACTTT. It is translated as CSASEAGSSYNSPLHF.

The V gene is TRBV7-3, the J gene TRBJ2-3; D is unclear. The CDR3 totals 14 residues. CDR1 and CDR2 from the germline V gene are SGHTA and FQGTGA. V was trimmed by 5 bases and J by 4 bases, leaving 13 bases between them. CDR3 in DNA: TGTGCCAGCAGCCAAACCACTCATTCAGATACGCAGTATTTT. It yields the protein CASSQTTHSDTQYF.

The rearrangement uses TRBV2 and TRBJ1-1; D gene uncertain. CDR3 length: 10 residues. V was pared by 7 bases and J by 12 bases, with 12 bases between. The V gene's germline CDR1 is SNHLY and CDR2 FYNNEI. CDR3 in DNA: TGTGCCAGCAAGGGTGGAGAAACTTTCTTT. It encodes CASKGGETFF.

This clonotype was counted only a few times. This chain connects TRBV12-3 or TRBV12-4 to TRBJ1-1; a weak D match, TRBD1 (6 bases). V gave up 7 bases and J gave up 2 bases, with 14 bases separating them. The CDR3 consists of 14 residues. CDR3 DNA sequence: TGTGCCAGCAAATTACAGGGCCCTAACACTGAAGCTTTCTTT. It encodes CASKLQGPNTEAFF.

In its sample, this clonotype was seen once. V is TRBV5-4 and J is TRBJ1-5, with TRBD1 matching over 8 bases. CDR1 is SGHNT, CDR2 YYREEE, per germline (reference sequence). The CDR3 is 15 residues long. The junction had 4 bases not matched to a gene; V was cut back by 5 bases and J by 0 bases. CDR3 sequence reads: CASRLQGGSNQPQHF. In nucleotides, the CDR3 is TGTGCCAGCAGACTACAGGGGGGTAGCAATCAGCCCCAGCATTTT.

The chain uses TRBV5-1 and TRBJ1-1; the match to TRBD1 covers 10 bases. Trimming took 7 bases from V and 5 from J; bases not matched to a gene: 14. In germline, CDR1 is SGHRS, CDR2 YFSETQ. The CDR3 loop spans 16 amino acids. CDR3 sequence reads: CASRVSPGTGETEAFF. The DNA of the CDR3 is TGCGCCAGCCGCGTAAGTCCCGGGACAGGGGAAACTGAAGCTTTCTTT. The full variable domain, with the rest looked up from reference TRBV5-1 and TRBJ1-1, is KAGVTQTPRYLIKTRGQQVTLSCSPISGHRSVSWYQQTPGQGLQFLFEYFSETQRNKGNFPGRFSGRQFSNSRSEMNVSTLELGDSALYLCASRVSPGTGETEAFFGQGTRLTVV.

This chain connects TRBV4-1 to TRBJ2-1, with 14 positions matching TRBD2. Germline loops: CDR1 MGHRA, CDR2 YSYEKL. The trim removed 1 base at V and 7 bases at J, leaving 6 bases unmatched. This CDR3 is 17 amino acids long. DNA for the CDR3: TGCGCCAGCAGCCAAGTGCTGGGACTAGCGGGAGAGAATGAGCAGTTCTTC. The encoded protein is CASSQVLGLAGENEQFF.

The V gene is TRBV11-1, the J gene TRBJ2-3, with D maybe TRBD2 (6 bases). The CDR3 totals 18 residues. Germline CDR1 and CDR2: SGHAT and FQDESV (reference sequence). V lost 2 bases and J lost 2, with 20 bases in between. CDR3 sequence reads: CASSLPDGSWATTDTQYF. As DNA, the CDR3 is TGTGCCAGCAGCTTACCGGACGGGAGTTGGGCGACCACAGATACGCAGTATTTT.

The genes are TRBV25-1 and TRBJ1-2, with a possible D match to TRBD1 (6 bases). CDR3 length: 12 residues. V was cut by 3 bases and J by 11 bases, with 13 bases left in between. Germline loops: CDR1 MGHDK, CDR2 SYGVNS. The DNA of the CDR3 is TGTGCCAGCAGTGACGGGGGCCTAGGGTACACCTTC. Translated: CASSDGGLGYTF.

V is TRBV7-9 and J is TRBJ2-2; D unresolved. CDR1 and CDR2 (germline): SEHNR, FQNEAQ (reference sequence). The V gene lost 1 base and the J gene lost 4 bases, with 7 bases spanning the gap. The CDR3 runs to 14 residues. This chain's CDR3 is CASSLGASTGELFF. CDR3 nucleotide sequence: TGTGCCAGCAGCTTAGGCGCAAGCACCGGGGAGCTGTTTTTT.

Concerning this clonotype: At one boundary the junction diverges from the germline segment, which might be a read error. The rearrangement links TRBV7-9 to TRBJ2-6; the D call may be TRBD1 or TRBD2 (6 bases each). Germline V gene sequence: CDR1 SEHNR, CDR2 FQNEAQ (reference sequence). The CDR3 length is 12 residues. Here the CDR3 DNA reads TGTGCCAGCAGCCCGGGGGCCAGCGTCCTGACTTTC. This encodes CASSPGASVLTF.

This clonotype appeared a single time. The chain combines TRBV20-1 with TRBJ2-1; 7 nucleotides line up with TRBD2. The V and J ends lost 6 bases and 4 bases, in that order; junction bases with no gene match: 12. This CDR3 is 15 amino acids long. Looked up from germline, CDR1 is DFQATT and CDR2 is SNEGSKA (reference sequence). CDR3 nucleotides: TGCAGTGCCCAAGCTGGGCTAGCGGTATACAATGAGCAGTTCTTC. It codes for CSAQAGLAVYNEQFF.

The CDR3 loop reads CASRPLQGPYGYTF. The CDR3 region has the DNA TGTGCCAGCAGGCCCTTACAGGGACCCTATGGCTACACCTTC. The rearrangement links TRBV13 to TRBJ1-2; TRBD1 might be the D (6 bases). Trimming shortened V by 6 bases and J by 4 bases, and 15 bases separated the two germline ends. This CDR3 is 14 amino acids long. CDR1 is PRHDT, CDR2 FYEKMQ, per germline (reference sequence).

The sample holds a few counts of this clonotype. The V call is TRBV27, the J call TRBJ2-7, with 8 bases aligning to TRBD1. The germline gives CDR1 MNHEY, CDR2 SMNVEV (reference sequence). The CDR3 is 13 amino acids. J was trimmed by 4 bases and V by 8 bases; bases with no gene match: 7. The CDR3 DNA reads TGTGCCAGCGGATGGACAGGGAAGTACGAGCAGTACTTC. It translates to CASGWTGKYEQYF.

This clonotype was seen only once. This chain connects TRBV29-1 to TRBJ2-2; D uncertain. In germline, CDR1 is SQVTM, CDR2 ANQGSEA. V was trimmed by 1 base and J by 2 bases, leaving 5 bases between them. There are 13 residues in the CDR3. The CDR3: CSVEGFNTGELFF. CDR3 sequence (DNA): TGCAGCGTTGAAGGATTTAACACCGGGGAGCTGTTTTTT.

The sample holds a few counts of this clonotype. This sequence joins TRBV10-3 and TRBJ2-5; TRBD2 agrees at 9 bases. CDR1 is ENHRY and CDR2 is SYGVKD in the germline V gene. This CDR3 contains 17 residues. J gave up 5 bases and V 0 bases, and 10 bases lay outside the gene matches. The CDR3: CAISESTVAGGPETQYF. Here the CDR3 DNA reads TGTGCCATCAGTGAGTCGACTGTTGCGGGGGGGCCCGAGACCCAGTACTTC.

This CDR3 is CSASSFGAPMQYF. The CDR3 DNA follows: TGCAGTGCCAGCAGTTTCGGGGCCCCGATGCAGTATTTT. The V and J genes are TRBV20-1 and TRBJ2-3, with D possibly called TRBD1 or TRBD2 (5 bases each). The CDR3 contains 13 residues. Germline CDR1 reads DFQATT; CDR2 reads SNEGSKA (reference sequence). V gave up 6 bases and J gave up 11 bases, with 21 bases separating them.